The following is a TCR beta chain sequence with its context. The antigen it recognizes is unknown. Per-base quality was not reported, and no clone a single base away is much larger than it. This sample was taken from a study of OX40 agonist ivuxolimab in advanced cancers. For context, the study as a whole: Ivuxolimab was an agonistic, fully human IgG2 monoclonal antibody directed against OX40 (CD134), a costimulatory receptor. Intravenous ivuxolimab was administered to patients every 2 weeks at six dose levels: 0.01, 0.1, 0.3, 1.5, 3 and 10 mg/kg. Of the roughly 51 dose-escalation patients, hepatocellular carcinoma was present in some 19, melanoma in roughly 15, renal cell carcinoma in 9 and head and neck cancer in 9. A male proportion of almost 85% and a mean age of about 60 years, ranging from 23 to 79, were recorded for the dose-escalation cohort. Patients were allowed to have had prior anti-PD-1, anti-PD-L1 or anti-CTLA-4 therapy, and 30% to 40% of the dose-escalation patients had previously received checkpoint inhibitors. Partial responses occurred in three dose-escalation patients, of whom one had hepatocellular carcinoma and two had cutaneous melanoma. Peripheral TCRbeta sequencing was intended to test whether TCR sequence diversity was altered and clonal T-cell expansion was caused by ivuxolimab. The paper reports the monotherapy dose-escalation portion (N of about 50 patients) of the phase I ivuxolimab trial.

What the study reported, not specific to this receptor: At doses of 0.1 to 3.0 mg/kg, clonal expansion of both CD4+ and CD8+ blood T cells was observed from baseline to week 6. The antigen specificity of the peripheral T cells that underwent clonal expansion was not determined. Low levels of normalized T-cell clonal expansion were also seen in some patients who did not respond. After ivuxolimab, expanded clones were on average more numerous among CD8+ T cells than among CD4+ T cells. In the 0.1-3.0 mg/kg groups, partial responders were among the patients with the lowest normalized peripheral clonal expansion, particularly in CD8+ T cells.

Patients with autoimmune disease history or receiving systemic immunosuppression were excluded from the trial. Peripheral blood for TCR sequencing was collected from all dose cohorts at baseline, on cycle 4 day 1, and on cycle 7 day 1. The samples were taken from a phase I, first-in-human, multicenter, open-label dose-escalation trial of ivuxolimab. Adults with locally advanced or metastatic melanoma, renal cell carcinoma, hepatocellular carcinoma or head and neck squamous cell carcinoma were enrolled in the trial. CD4+ and CD8+ T cells were sorted separately from peripheral blood before TCR sequencing. For sequencing of the TCRbeta CDR3 region, genomic DNA was extracted from the sorted cells. The immunoSEQ Assay was used to sequence the TCRbeta CDR3 regions. In its TCRdb copy, this immuneACCESS table keeps in-frame sequences only and misses some clones. Where compared with another copy, unresolved V genes explain less than half of these, and the others have no known cause. Within this sample are 45,000 to 55,000 clones, with under 90% of them counted one time only. The ten largest make up roughly 6.5% of the sample.

The origin of this receptor is an adult with an advanced solid tumor such as melanoma, head and neck, liver or kidney cancer. The material was CD4+ or CD8+ T cells sorted from blood, obtained in a trial of the OX40 agonist ivuxolimab.

Here is the DNA: TGTGCCAGCAGCCTCTACGGGACTAGCGGGACCGGCGGGTACAATGAGCAGTTCTTC. It specifies CASSLYGTSGTGGYNEQFF. This chain joins TRBV9 to TRBJ2-1; TRBD2 aligns with 13 central bases. For CDR1 and CDR2, the germline V gene lists SGDLS and YYNGEE. Trimming accounts for 4 bases at V and 4 bases at J, while the number of junction bases matched to no gene is 14. From the cysteine up to the phenylalanine, the CDR3 has a length of 19 residues. The retained sequence is limited to the CDR3, 57 bases, with the frame set at the first base.